The 31 T cell receptor beta chains given below trace back to one sample, sequenced in a study of beta chain features in type 1 diabetes. As every portion of the isolated RNA was reverse transcribed, the sequencing read expressed TCRB transcripts. This table comes from immunoSEQ multiplex PCR, and its TCRdb copy is limited to in-frame clones, with some not included. Seen here are roughly 130,000 clones, just over 9% observed once, and the top ten hold roughly 0.74%. Sequencing was carried out using central memory CD4+ T cells from blood. These receptors originate from a man aged 18 to 30 in good health.

This clone was observed a few times. V usage is TRBV4-3 and J usage is TRBJ2-7, with 7 bases identical to TRBD1. This CDR3 region has 16 residues. From germline, CDR1 is LGHNA and CDR2 YSLEER. V lost 1 base, J lost 3 bases, and 9 bases stayed unmatched. The CDR3, as DNA: TGCGCCAGCAGCCAAGTATCTTACCGGGACAGCTACGAGCAGTACTTC. This codes for CASSQVSYRDSYEQYF.

This clone was counted between two and nine times. This CDR3 reads CATSLTGPGNTIYF. CDR3 nucleotide sequence: TGTGCCACCAGCCTGACAGGCCCTGGAAACACCATATATTTT. V usage is TRBV15 and J usage is TRBJ1-3; D perhaps matches TRBD1 (6 bases). Deletions cut 5 bases from V and 2 bases from J, with 10 bases between. Germline assignment: CDR1 LNHNV and CDR2 YYDKDF (reference sequence). This CDR3 is built from 14 residues.

The CDR3 sequence: CASSAGQGPNEQFF. The DNA of the CDR3 is TGCGCCAGCAGCGCGGGACAGGGTCCAAATGAGCAGTTCTTC. The chain employs TRBV5-1 and TRBJ2-1; the match to TRBD1 covers 9 bases. Germline V gene lookup returns CDR1 SGHRS and CDR2 YFSETQ. V was pared by 4 bases and J by 7 bases, with 6 bases of the junction left unmatched. This CDR3 spans 14 amino acids.

This sequence joins TRBV5-4 and TRBJ2-5; TRBD2 agrees at 7 bases. CDR3 length equals 14 residues. V was clipped by 4 bases and J by 0 bases; unmatched bases: 3. Germline V gene data show CDR1 as SGHNT and CDR2 as YYREEE (reference sequence). DNA of the CDR3: TGTGCCAGCAGCCCGGGACTAAACCAAGAGACCCAGTACTTC. Translating it yields CASSPGLNQETQYF. Based on the CDR3 plus reference TRBV5-4 and TRBJ2-5, the full variable domain is ETGVTQSPTHLIKTRGQQVTLRCSSQSGHNTVSWYQQALGQGPQFIFQYYREEENGRGNFPPRFSGLQFPNYSSELNVNALELDDSALYLCASSPGLNQETQYFGPGTRLLVL.

At least ten counts were recorded for this clone. In DNA, the CDR3 is TGCGCCAGCAGCATAGCGGTGACCTCCTACAATGAGCAGTTCTTC. Its translation: CASSIAVTSYNEQFF. This chain uses TRBV5-1 with TRBJ2-1; the D gene is possibly TRBD2 (6 bases). V was cut by 4 bases and J by 0 bases, with 11 bases left in between. There are 15 residues in the CDR3. CDR1 is SGHRS and CDR2 is YFSETQ in the germline V gene.

This clone was recorded at least ten times. The chain links TRBV18 to TRBJ2-6; D may be TRBD2 (6 bases). V lost 5 bases to trimming and J lost 2 bases, with 10 bases between them. The CDR3 totals 15 residues. CDR1 and CDR2 (germline): KGHSH, LQKENI. The CDR3 sequence: CASSSPSAGANVLTF. For the CDR3, the DNA is TGTGCCAGCTCATCCCCTAGCGCTGGGGCCAACGTCCTGACTTTC. The variable domain in full, with the rest retrieved from reference TRBV18 and TRBJ2-6, is NAGVMQNPRHLVRRRGQEARLRCSPMKGHSHVYWYRQLPEEGLKFMVYLQKENIIDESGMPKERFSAEFPKEGPSILRIQQVVRGDSAAYFCASSSPSAGANVLTFGAGSRLTVL.

V and J are TRBV2 and TRBJ2-6; TRBD1 agrees at 10 bases. The V gene end was trimmed by 10 bases and the J gene end by 0 bases; junction bases not matched to a gene: 9. The length of the CDR3 is 17 residues. Per the germline V gene, CDR1 is SNHLY and CDR2 is FYNNEI. DNA for the CDR3: TGTGCCACCCTATCCGGGACAGGGGTCTCTGGGGCCAACGTCCTGACTTTC. Its protein is CATLSGTGVSGANVLTF.

The rearrangement uses TRBV11-3 and TRBJ2-3; D is perhaps TRBD1 (6 bases). V lost 2 bases and J lost 3, with 9 bases in between. This CDR3 has 14 residues. In germline, CDR1 is SGHNT, CDR2 YENEEA. CDR3: CASSLNRATDTQYF. The DNA for the CDR3 is TGTGCCAGCAGCTTAAACAGGGCTACAGATACGCAGTATTTT.

This clone was found a few times. The chain has TRBV7-2 and TRBJ1-3; TRBD1 aligns across 8 bases. The length of the CDR3 is 17 residues. Per the germline V gene, CDR1 is SGHTA and CDR2 is FQGNSA. With V trimmed by 5 bases and J by 0 bases, 9 bases remained unmatched. CDR3 residues: CASSRRTGWDSGNTIYF. The CDR3 region has the DNA TGTGCCAGCAGCCGACGGACAGGGTGGGACTCTGGAAACACCATATATTTT.

This chain joins TRBV6-1 and TRBJ1-2, with no clear D. This CDR3 is 12 amino acids long. Trimming took off 2 bases at V and 8 bases at J, with 9 bases between the two ends. Germline V CDR1 and CDR2: MNHNS, SASEGT. The CDR3 DNA reads as TGTGCCAGCAGTGAACGGTCTCGGGGCTACACCTTC. As protein: CASSERSRGYTF.

This clone has just a few counts. The chain couples TRBV5-1 to TRBJ2-7; 8 nucleotides agree with TRBD1. Germline CDR1 is SGHRS and CDR2 is YFSETQ. This CDR3 contains 17 residues. Trimming at V came to 0 bases and at J to 0 bases, leaving 8 bases not matched to a gene. CDR3 DNA sequence: TGCGCCAGCAGCTTGGCTGGGACAGGTCACTACTCCTACGAGCAGTACTTC. It yields the protein CASSLAGTGHYSYEQYF.

The chain couples TRBV27 to TRBJ1-2, with 10 bases lining up with TRBD1. Per germline, CDR1 MNHEY and CDR2 SMNVEV (reference sequence). This CDR3 spans 13 amino acids. Trimming at V came to 4 bases and at J to 8 bases, leaving 4 bases not matched to a gene. CDR3 DNA: TGTGCCAGCAGTTGGGACAGGGGTGGCGGCTACACCTTC. This translates into CASSWDRGGGYTF.

The chain uses TRBV7-3 and TRBJ2-7; 7 bases match TRBD1. V shed 3 bases and J 3 bases; nucleotides not matched to a gene: 8. The germline gives CDR1 SGHTA, CDR2 FQGTGA. The CDR3 length is 15 residues. The CDR3 DNA reads TGTGCCAGCAGCTTTGGCACAGGGGCGCACTACGAGCAGTACTTC. Translating it yields CASSFGTGAHYEQYF.

This clone was detected ten times or more. The CDR3 here is CASSEGRLTQYF. CDR3 in DNA: TGTGCCAGCAGCGAGGGCCGCCTCACCCAGTACTTC. The chain combines TRBV7-2 with TRBJ2-5, with a weak D call TRBD2 (5 bases). Between the trimmed V and J ends, which lost 5 bases and 8 bases, there was a span of 12 bases. The germline gives CDR1 SGHTA, CDR2 FQGNSA. This CDR3 comprises 12 residues.

Written as DNA, the CDR3 is TGTGCCAGTAAGTGGGGACAGCGTTACAATGAGCAGTTCTTC. Its protein product is CASKWGQRYNEQFF. This chain connects TRBV19 to TRBJ2-1, with 7 bases lining up with TRBD1. V was clipped by 7 bases and J by 4 bases; unmatched bases: 7. This CDR3 has 14 amino acids. Germline V gene lookup returns CDR1 LNHDA and CDR2 SQIVND (reference sequence).

The chain combines TRBV7-9 with TRBJ1-1; D remains unclear. V lost 1 base to trimming and J lost 4 bases, with 13 bases between them. Germline values: CDR1 SEHNR, CDR2 FQNEAQ (reference sequence). The CDR3 consists of 15 residues. The CDR3 sequence: CASSLGGSLGTEAFF. The CDR3 DNA reads as TGTGCCAGCAGCTTAGGCGGTTCCTTGGGCACTGAAGCTTTCTTT.

This clone was detected only a few times. The chain is built from TRBV11-2 and TRBJ2-3, with TRBD1 matching 9 bases. CDR3 length: 16 residues. From germline, CDR1 is SGHAT and CDR2 FQNNGV. V shed 5 bases, J shed 4 bases, and the junction held 10 bases outside the gene matches. CDR3 in DNA: TGTGCCAGCAGCACAGGCCGGACAGGGGAGGCAGATACGCAGTATTTT. Translation gives CASSTGRTGEADTQYF.

This sequence joins TRBV7-8 and TRBJ2-5; 13 bases align to TRBD2. Germline lookup yields CDR1 SGHVS and CDR2 FQNEAQ. The junction had 5 bases not matched to a gene; V was cut back by 5 bases and J by 2 bases. The CDR3 has 16 amino acids. In DNA form, the CDR3 reads TGTGCCAGCAGCCTGGGACTAGCGGGGACTCAAGAGACCCAGTACTTC. Protein sequence: CASSLGLAGTQETQYF.

The genes are TRBV21-1 and TRBJ1-5; the table's D call, TRBD1, has no DNA check behind it. TRBV21-1 is an annotated pseudogene. CDR3 length equals 14 residues. CDR3 DNA: TGTGCCAGCACCATAACAGGGGGCGAACAGCCCCAGCATTTT. Protein product: CASTITGGEQPQHF.

The sample holds a few counts of this clone. The chain joins TRBV15 to TRBJ2-5; D is unresolved. Trimming cost V 0 bases and J 3 bases, with 11 bases left between them. CDR1 is LNHNV and CDR2 is YYDKDF in the germline V gene (reference sequence). The CDR3 extends over 15 amino acids. CDR3 sequence: CATSRDLRSKETQYF. The CDR3 coding sequence is TGTGCCACCAGCAGAGATCTGAGGTCTAAAGAGACCCAGTACTTC.

This clone was seen ten or more times. The chain links TRBV7-8 to TRBJ2-1; 7 positions agree with TRBD1. The CDR3 is 14 amino acids. Germline trimming cut 2 bases from V and 4 bases from J; bases unmatched to any gene: 2. Germline lookup yields CDR1 SGHVS and CDR2 FQNEAQ. The CDR3 DNA reads TGTGCCAGCAGCTTACGACAGGGTTACAATGAGCAGTTCTTC. Translated: CASSLRQGYNEQFF. Looking up the rest from reference TRBV7-8 and TRBJ2-1 gives the full variable domain: GAGVSQSPRYKVAKRGQDVALRCDPISGHVSLFWYQQALGQGPEFLTYFQNEAQLDKSGLPSDRFFAERPEGSVSTLKIQRTQQEDSAVYLCASSLRQGYNEQFFGPGTRLTVL.

This clone was seen a handful of times. The gene calls are TRBV7-6 and TRBJ1-5; TRBD1 is a possible D gene (6 bases). This CDR3 region has 14 residues. The V and J ends lost 5 bases and 3 bases respectively, with 11 bases between them. The germline V gene has CDR1 SGHVS and CDR2 FNYEAQ. CDR3 in amino acids: CASSPQGTNQPQHF. The CDR3 DNA sequence: TGTGCCAGCAGCCCACAGGGTACCAATCAGCCCCAGCATTTT.

This clone was picked up a small number of times. The J gene is TRBJ2-6, the V gene TRBV30, with D uncertain. The V end was cut by 2 bases, the J end by 0 bases, with 2 bases between. The CDR3 is 13 residues long. The germline CDR1 and CDR2 sequences are GTSNPN and SVGIG (reference sequence). The CDR3 loop is CAWSLSGANVLTF. CDR3 DNA sequence: TGTGCCTGGAGTCTCTCTGGGGCCAACGTCCTGACTTTC. The whole variable domain, filled in from reference TRBV30 and TRBJ2-6, reads SQTIHQWPATLVQPVGSPLSLECTVEGTSNPNLYWYRQAAGRGLQLLFYSVGIGQISSEVPQNLSASRPQDRQFILSSKKLLLSDSGFYLCAWSLSGANVLTFGAGSRLTVL.

The rearrangement uses TRBV7-9 and TRBJ2-5; TRBD2 might be the D (6 bases). The germline V and J ends were trimmed by 5 bases and 7 bases, with 11 bases remaining between them. The CDR3 covers 12 residues. Germline V lookup: CDR1 SEHNR, CDR2 FQNEAQ (reference sequence). The CDR3 DNA reads TGTGCCAGCAGCCTCTCCGGGGGGACCCAGTACTTC. Its translation is CASSLSGGTQYF.

The CDR3 DNA is TGTGCCAGCAGCTACAGTCGAACAGGGTGGAACACTGAAGCTTTCTTT. It is translated as CASSYSRTGWNTEAFF. The chain has TRBV7-8 and TRBJ1-1; TRBD1 is a possible D gene (6 bases). V was clipped by 4 bases and J by 1 base, with 16 bases between them. CDR3 size: 16 residues. Germline V CDR1 and CDR2: SGHVS, FQNEAQ.

Only a few counts were recorded for this clone. The chain uses TRBV6-6 and TRBJ2-3; weak D call: TRBD2 (6 bases). Trimming stripped 6 bases from V and 1 base from J, with 14 bases between. Germline lookup yields CDR1 MNHNY and CDR2 SVGAGI (reference sequence). This CDR3 spans 15 amino acids. DNA of the CDR3: TGTGCCAGCAGCGGGGGAAGTTTTGGCACAGATACGCAGTATTTT. Its protein is CASSGGSFGTDTQYF.

This clone was detected only a few times. V and J are TRBV19 and TRBJ1-2; D may be TRBD1 (6 bases). The CDR3 runs 13 residues. V lost 10 bases, J lost 5 bases, and 17 bases lay in between. Germline loops: CDR1 LNHDA, CDR2 SQIVND (reference sequence). The CDR3 nucleotides are TGTGCCACTGTTGGGCAGGGGCCTTATGGCTACACCTTC. Amino acid sequence: CATVGQGPYGYTF.

The sample holds a few counts of this clone. The chain is built from TRBV7-2 and TRBJ2-5; TRBD2 aligns across 7 bases. The germline gives CDR1 SGHTA, CDR2 FQGNSA. V dropped 3 bases and J dropped 5; count of bases not matched to a gene: 12. CDR3 length: 16 residues. The CDR3 DNA is TGTGCCAGCAGCTTGGGGGGGTTAAGCCACGGGGAGACCCAGTACTTC. Residues: CASSLGGLSHGETQYF.

V gene TRBV6-5 combines with J gene TRBJ1-1, with TRBD1 matching 7 bases. CDR1 and CDR2 from the germline V gene are MNHEY and SVGAGI. The CDR3 runs 14 residues. The J segment lost 8 bases and the V segment lost 4 bases, leaving 10 bases of the junction unmatched. CDR3 residues: CASSSQTGRREAFF. The CDR3 DNA reads as TGTGCCAGCAGTTCCCAGACAGGGCGGAGGGAAGCTTTCTTT.

In its sample, this clone was seen a few times. The genes are TRBV2 and TRBJ2-7; D ambiguous. Per the germline V gene, CDR1 is SNHLY and CDR2 is FYNNEI. V shed 6 bases and J shed 0 bases, with 15 bases lying between them. CDR3 size: 15 residues. CDR3 sequence (DNA): TGTGCCAGCAGGACAAACATCCAGAGCTCCTACGAGCAGTACTTC. Its translation: CASRTNIQSSYEQYF.

This clone came up a few times. J is TRBJ2-7 and V is TRBV5-4; 9 bases agree with TRBD2. The CDR3 runs to 15 residues. Germline lookup yields CDR1 SGHNT and CDR2 YYREEE (reference sequence). V gave up 5 bases and J gave up 6 bases; unmatched junction bases: 12. CDR3 sequence reads: CASSTFSGGPLEQYF. The CDR3 DNA reads TGTGCCAGCAGTACCTTTAGCGGGGGCCCCCTCGAGCAGTACTTC.